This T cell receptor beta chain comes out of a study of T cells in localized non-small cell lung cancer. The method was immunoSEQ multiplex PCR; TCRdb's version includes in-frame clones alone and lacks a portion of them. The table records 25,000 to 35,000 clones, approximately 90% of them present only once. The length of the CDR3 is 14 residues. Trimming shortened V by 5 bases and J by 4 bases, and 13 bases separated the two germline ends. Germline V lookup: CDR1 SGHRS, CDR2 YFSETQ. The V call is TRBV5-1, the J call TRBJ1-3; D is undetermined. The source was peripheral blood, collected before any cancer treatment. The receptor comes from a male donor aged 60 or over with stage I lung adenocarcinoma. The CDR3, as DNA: TGCGCCAGCAGTGAGGGTTTAGCGGGAAACACCATATATTTT. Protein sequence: CASSEGLAGNTIYF.